This T cell receptor beta chain was sequenced during a study of OX40 agonist ivuxolimab in advanced cancers. Study summary: Treatment received earlier with anti-PD-1, anti-PD-L1 or anti-CTLA-4 agents was allowed, and 40% had some.

Overall study findings and caveats: Circulating CD4+ and CD8+ T cells showed clonal expansion by week 6 at 0.1 to 3.0 mg/kg. Among patients with partial responses at 0.1-3.0 mg/kg, clonal expansion was among the lowest.

Germline V gene sequence: CDR1 SEHNR, CDR2 FQNEAQ (reference sequence). The CDR3 consists of 16 residues. J gave up 1 base and V 5 bases, and 10 bases lay outside the gene matches. Of note for this clone: Its specificity is unknown.

Sequencing was performed with immunoSEQ multiplex PCR; in TCRdb, only in-frame clones are kept and a portion is missing. In the table there are over 50,000 clones, around nine tenths of which are singletons. This rearrangement joins TRBV7-9 to TRBJ1-1, with 7 bases aligning to TRBD1. This specimen was CD4+ or CD8+ T cells sorted from blood, taken in a trial of the OX40 agonist ivuxolimab. The TCR was taken from an adult with an advanced solid tumor such as melanoma, head and neck, liver or kidney cancer. The chain's CDR3 is CASSPALDRQNTEAFF. Written as DNA, the CDR3 is TGTGCCAGCAGCCCAGCGTTGGACAGGCAGAACACTGAAGCTTTCTTT.